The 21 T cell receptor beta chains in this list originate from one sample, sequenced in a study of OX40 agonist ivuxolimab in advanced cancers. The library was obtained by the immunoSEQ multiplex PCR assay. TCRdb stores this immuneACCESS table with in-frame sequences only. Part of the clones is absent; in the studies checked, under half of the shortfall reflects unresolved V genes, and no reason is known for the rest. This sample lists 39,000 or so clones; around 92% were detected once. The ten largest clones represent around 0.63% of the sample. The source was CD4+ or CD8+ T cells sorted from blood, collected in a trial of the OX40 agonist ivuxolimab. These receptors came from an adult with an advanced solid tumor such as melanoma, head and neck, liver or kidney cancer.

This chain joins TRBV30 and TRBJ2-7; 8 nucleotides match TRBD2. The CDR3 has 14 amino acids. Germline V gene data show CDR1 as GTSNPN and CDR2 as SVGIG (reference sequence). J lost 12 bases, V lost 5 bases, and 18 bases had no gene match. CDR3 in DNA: TGTGCCTGGCAGAGGATTGGCGGGGGGCCATTGGGGTACTTC. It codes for CAWQRIGGGPLGYF.

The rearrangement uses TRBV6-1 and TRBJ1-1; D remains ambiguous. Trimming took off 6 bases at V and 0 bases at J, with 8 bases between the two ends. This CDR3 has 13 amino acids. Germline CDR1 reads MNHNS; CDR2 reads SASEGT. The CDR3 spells CASSWTVNTEAFF. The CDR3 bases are TGTGCCAGCAGCTGGACTGTGAACACTGAAGCTTTCTTT.

CDR3 sequence (DNA): TGTGCCAGCAGCGTTCGGGGGAGGGACGAGCAGTACTTC. It specifies CASSVRGRDEQYF. The chain carries TRBV9 and TRBJ2-7; 7 bases line up with TRBD2. Germline loops: CDR1 SGDLS, CDR2 YYNGEE. The CDR3 spans 13 residues. V lost 2 bases and J lost 5; bases outside the gene matches: 4.

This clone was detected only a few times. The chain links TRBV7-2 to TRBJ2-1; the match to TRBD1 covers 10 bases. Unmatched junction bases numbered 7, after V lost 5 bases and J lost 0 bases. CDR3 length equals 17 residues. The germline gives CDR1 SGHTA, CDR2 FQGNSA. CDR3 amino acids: CASSPTGGLFSYNEQFF. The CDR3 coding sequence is TGTGCCAGCAGCCCGACAGGGGGCCTCTTCTCCTACAATGAGCAGTTCTTC.

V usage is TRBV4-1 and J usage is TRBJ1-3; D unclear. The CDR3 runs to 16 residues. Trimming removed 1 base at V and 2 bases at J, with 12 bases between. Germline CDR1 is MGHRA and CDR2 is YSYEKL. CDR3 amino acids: CASSQAQRRTGNTIYF. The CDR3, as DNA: TGCGCCAGCAGCCAAGCCCAAAGACGGACTGGAAACACCATATATTTT.

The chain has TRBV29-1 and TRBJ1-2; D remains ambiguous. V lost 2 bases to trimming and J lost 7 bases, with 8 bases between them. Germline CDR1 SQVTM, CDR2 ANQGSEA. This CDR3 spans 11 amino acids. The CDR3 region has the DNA TGCAGCGTTGAATGGTCTGCTGGCTACACCTTC. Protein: CSVEWSAGYTF.

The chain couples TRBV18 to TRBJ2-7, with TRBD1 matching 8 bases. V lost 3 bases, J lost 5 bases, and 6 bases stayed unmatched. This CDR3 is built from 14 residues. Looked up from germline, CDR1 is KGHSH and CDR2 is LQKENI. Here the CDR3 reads CASSPSTGDHEQYF. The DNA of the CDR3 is TGTGCCAGCTCACCTTCGACAGGGGACCACGAGCAGTACTTC.

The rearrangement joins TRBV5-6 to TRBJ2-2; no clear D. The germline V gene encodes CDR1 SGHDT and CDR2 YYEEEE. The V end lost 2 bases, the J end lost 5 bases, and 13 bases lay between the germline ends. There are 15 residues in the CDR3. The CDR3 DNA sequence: TGTGCCAGCAGCTTTGAGTGGACCGGGACCGGGGAGCTGTTTTTT. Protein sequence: CASSFEWTGTGELFF.

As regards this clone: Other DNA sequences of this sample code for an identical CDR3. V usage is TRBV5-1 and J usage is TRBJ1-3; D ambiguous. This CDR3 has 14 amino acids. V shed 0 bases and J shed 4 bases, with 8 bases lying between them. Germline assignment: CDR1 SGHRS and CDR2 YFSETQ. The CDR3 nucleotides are TGCGCCAGCAGCTTGGAAGGGCCCGGAAACACCATATATTTT. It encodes CASSLEGPGNTIYF.

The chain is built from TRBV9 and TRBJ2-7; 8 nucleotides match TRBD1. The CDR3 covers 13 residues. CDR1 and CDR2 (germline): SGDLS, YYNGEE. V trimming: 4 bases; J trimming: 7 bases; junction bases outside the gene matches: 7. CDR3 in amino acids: CASSSGQGGEQYF. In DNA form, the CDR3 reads TGTGCCAGCAGCTCCGGACAGGGAGGAGAGCAGTACTTC.

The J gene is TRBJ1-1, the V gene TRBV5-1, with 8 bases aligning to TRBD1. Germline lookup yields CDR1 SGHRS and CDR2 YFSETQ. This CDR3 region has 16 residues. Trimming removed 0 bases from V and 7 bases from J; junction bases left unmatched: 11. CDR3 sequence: CASSLGPGQEYLEAFF. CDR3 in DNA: TGCGCCAGCAGCTTGGGGCCGGGACAGGAATATCTTGAAGCTTTCTTT.

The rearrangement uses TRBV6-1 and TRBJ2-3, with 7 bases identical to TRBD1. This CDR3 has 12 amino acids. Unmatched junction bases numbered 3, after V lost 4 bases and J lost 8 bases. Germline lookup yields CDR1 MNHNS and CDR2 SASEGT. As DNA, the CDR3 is TGTGCCAGCAGTGGAACAGGGGTTACGCAGTATTTT. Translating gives CASSGTGVTQYF.

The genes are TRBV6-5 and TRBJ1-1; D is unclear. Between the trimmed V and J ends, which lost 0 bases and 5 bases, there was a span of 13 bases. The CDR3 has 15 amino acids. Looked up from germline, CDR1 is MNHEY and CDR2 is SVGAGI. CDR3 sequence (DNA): TGTGCCAGCAGTTACTCGAGCAGGTGGAGTACTGAAGCTTTCTTT. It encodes CASSYSSRWSTEAFF.

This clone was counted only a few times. CDR3 sequence reads: CASSNRGSYGYTF. The CDR3 DNA sequence: TGTGCCAGCAGTAACAGGGGATCCTATGGCTACACCTTC. V usage is TRBV2 and J usage is TRBJ1-2; 7 bases line up with TRBD1. The CDR3 consists of 13 residues. CDR1 and CDR2 (germline): SNHLY, FYNNEI. The V and J ends lost 5 bases and 4 bases, in that order; junction bases with no gene match: 4.

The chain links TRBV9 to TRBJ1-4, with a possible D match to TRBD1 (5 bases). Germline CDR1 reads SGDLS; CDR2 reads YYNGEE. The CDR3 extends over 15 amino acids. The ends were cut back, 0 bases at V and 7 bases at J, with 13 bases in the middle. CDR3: CASSVEAGRGEKLFF. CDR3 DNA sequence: TGTGCCAGCAGCGTAGAGGCGGGGAGGGGTGAAAAACTGTTTTTT.

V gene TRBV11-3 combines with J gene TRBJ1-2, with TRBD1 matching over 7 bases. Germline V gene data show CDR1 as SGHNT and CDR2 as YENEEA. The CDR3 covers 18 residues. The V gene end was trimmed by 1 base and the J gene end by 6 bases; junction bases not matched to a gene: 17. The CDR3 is CASSLGRQGALGFHGYTF. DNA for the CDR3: TGTGCCAGCAGCTTAGGCCGACAGGGAGCTCTTGGGTTCCATGGCTACACCTTC.

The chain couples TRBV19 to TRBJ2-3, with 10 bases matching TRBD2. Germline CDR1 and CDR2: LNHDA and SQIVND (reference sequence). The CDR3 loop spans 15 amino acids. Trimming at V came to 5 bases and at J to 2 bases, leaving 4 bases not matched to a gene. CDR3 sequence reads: CASSQAGGFTDTQYF. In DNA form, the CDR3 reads TGTGCCAGTAGTCAAGCGGGGGGGTTCACAGATACGCAGTATTTT.

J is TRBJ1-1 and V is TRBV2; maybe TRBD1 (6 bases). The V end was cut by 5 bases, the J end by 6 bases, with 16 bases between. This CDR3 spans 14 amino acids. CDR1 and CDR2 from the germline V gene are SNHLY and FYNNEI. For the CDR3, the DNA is TGTGCCAGCAGTTCTACAGGGCGCCGTTCTGAAGCTTTCTTT. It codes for CASSSTGRRSEAFF.

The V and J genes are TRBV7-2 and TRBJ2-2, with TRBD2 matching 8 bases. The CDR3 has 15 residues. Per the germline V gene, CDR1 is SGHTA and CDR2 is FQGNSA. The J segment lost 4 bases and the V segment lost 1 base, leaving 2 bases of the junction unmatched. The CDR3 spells CASSLDSGATGELFF. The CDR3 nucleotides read TGTGCCAGCAGCTTAGATAGCGGGGCCACCGGGGAGCTGTTTTTT.

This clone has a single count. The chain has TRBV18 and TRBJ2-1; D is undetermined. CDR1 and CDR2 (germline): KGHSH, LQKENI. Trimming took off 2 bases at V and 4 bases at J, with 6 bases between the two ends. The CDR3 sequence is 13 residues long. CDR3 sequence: CASSPSSYNEQFF. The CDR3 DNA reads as TGTGCCAGCTCACCATCCTCATACAATGAGCAGTTCTTC.

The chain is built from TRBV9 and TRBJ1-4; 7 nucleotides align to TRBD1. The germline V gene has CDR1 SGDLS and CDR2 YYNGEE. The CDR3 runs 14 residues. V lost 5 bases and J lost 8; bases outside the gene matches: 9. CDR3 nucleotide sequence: TGTGCCAGCAGTCGGGACAGCGAGATAGAAAAACTGTTTTTT. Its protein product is CASSRDSEIEKLFF.